The 16 T cell receptor beta chains in this list originate from one sample, sequenced in a study of early T cells in non-severe SARS-CoV-2 infection. TCRdb used MiXCR to reprocess the 5' RACE reads, holding one entry per CDR3 protein. The profile shows about 64,000 distinct CDR3 sequences, roughly a sixth of them singletons. The sample in question was whole blood, obtained at baseline. All receptors derive from an adult who was a healthcare worker with PCR-confirmed SARS-CoV-2 infection or an uninfected control (not recorded which).

V and J are TRBV5-4 and TRBJ2-3; TRBD2 aligns across 11 bases. There are 15 residues in the CDR3. Losses at the gene ends were 1 base for V and 5 bases for J; bases not matched to a gene: 3. Germline CDR1 is SGHNT and CDR2 is YYREEE (reference sequence). The CDR3 bases are TGTGCCAGCAGCTTGCGTACTAGCGGGGGAGATACGCAGTATTTT. Protein sequence: CASSLRTSGGDTQYF.

This clonotype occurred a few times. This chain uses TRBV18 with TRBJ2-7; tentative D call: TRBD1 (6 bases). Germline CDR1 is KGHSH and CDR2 is LQKENI. Trimming took off 3 bases at V and 2 bases at J, with 14 bases between the two ends. The CDR3 contains 15 residues. The CDR3 DNA sequence: TGTGCCAGCTCACCCGACAGGCCCGGACCCTACGAGCAGTACTTC. This gives the protein CASSPDRPGPYEQYF.

The chain employs TRBV7-2 and TRBJ1-4; the D gene is possibly TRBD1 (5 bases). The CDR3 covers 17 residues. Germline V CDR1 and CDR2: SGHTA, FQGNSA. V was cut by 5 bases and J by 7 bases, with 23 bases left in between. The CDR3 spells CASSIRGRSSFGEKLFF. The CDR3 nucleotides are TGTGCCAGCAGCATAAGGGGTAGAAGTTCGTTTGGTGAAAAACTGTTTTTT.

This clonotype was detected a few times. The rearrangement links TRBV7-6 to TRBJ1-6; TRBD1 matches at 7 bases. Per the germline V gene, CDR1 is SGHVS and CDR2 is FNYEAQ. V lost 1 base and J lost 3; bases outside the gene matches: 3. The CDR3 totals 16 residues. The CDR3 loop reads CASSLERTGYNSPLHF. CDR3 DNA: TGTGCCAGCAGCTTAGAACGGACAGGCTATAATTCACCCCTCCACTTT.

This clonotype was counted many times. V is TRBV1 and J is TRBJ1-1; the table's D call, TRBD1, has no DNA check behind it. TRBV1 is given as a pseudogene. The CDR3 covers 16 residues. The CDR3 sequence: CTSSQWDRRFFTEAFF. CDR3 coding DNA: TGCACCAGCAGCCAATGGGACAGACGATTTTTCACTGAAGCTTTCTTT.

This chain uses TRBV19 with TRBJ2-2, with 9 bases lining up with TRBD1. The germline gives CDR1 LNHDA, CDR2 SQIVND (reference sequence). The ends lost 3 bases at V and 5 bases at J; junction bases unmatched: 4. The CDR3 totals 15 residues. The DNA of the CDR3 is TGTGCCAGTAGTATGGGACAGGGACGGACCGGGGAGCTGTTTTTT. This encodes CASSMGQGRTGELFF.

This clonotype was detected once. The genes are TRBV28 and TRBJ2-3; no reliable D call. Trimming cost V 5 bases and J 4 bases, with 7 bases left between them. From germline, CDR1 is MDHEN and CDR2 SYDVKM. The CDR3 loop spans 12 amino acids. As DNA, the CDR3 is TGTGCCAGCAGTCCGTTCCCAGATACGCAGTATTTT. Amino acids: CASSPFPDTQYF.

This chain joins TRBV11-2 and TRBJ1-5, with D tentatively TRBD1 (6 bases). The V gene lost 5 bases and the J gene lost 3 bases, with 11 bases spanning the gap. Germline assignment: CDR1 SGHAT and CDR2 FQNNGV. The CDR3 is 14 residues long. In DNA form, the CDR3 reads TGTGCCAGCAGCCCTGGACAGTACAATCAGCCCCAGCATTTT. It translates to CASSPGQYNQPQHF.

The chain joins TRBV18 to TRBJ1-2; D is uncertain. V lost 5 bases and J lost 8, with 12 bases in between. This CDR3 has 12 amino acids. Germline assignment: CDR1 KGHSH and CDR2 LQKENI. The DNA of the CDR3 is TGTGCCAGCTCAAAAAGCACGCGCGGCTACACCTTC. It specifies CASSKSTRGYTF. The full variable domain, rest sourced from reference TRBV18 and TRBJ1-2, is NAGVMQNPRHLVRRRGQEARLRCSPMKGHSHVYWYRQLPEEGLKFMVYLQKENIIDESGMPKERFSAEFPKEGPSILRIQQVVRGDSAAYFCASSKSTRGYTFGSGTRLTVV.

This chain uses TRBV2 with TRBJ2-2, with D unresolved. V gave up 6 bases and J gave up 4 bases, with 9 bases separating them. Germline V gene data show CDR1 as SNHLY and CDR2 as FYNNEI. The CDR3 covers 13 residues. The CDR3 DNA follows: TGTGCCAGCAGGAAACCGGGCACCGGGGAGCTGTTTTTT. Its protein product is CASRKPGTGELFF.

With respect to this clonotype: Because the CDR3's place on the DNA is in doubt, the DNA is left out and the CDR3 is given as listed by TCRdb. The V and J genes are TRBV23-1 and TRBJ2-6; the D call in the table, TRBD2, was not verified against the DNA. TRBV23-1 is classed as an ORF, of uncertain function. With termini counted, the CDR3 has 24 amino acids. CDR3 amino acids: CASSPRGGDLWGQRPDFRANVLTF.

In this sample, this clonotype turned up many times. The rearrangement joins TRBV19 to TRBJ2-1; tentatively, D is TRBD2 (7 bases). The CDR3 totals 14 residues. The germline CDR1 and CDR2 sequences are LNHDA and SQIVND (reference sequence). The V end was cut by 7 bases, the J end by 2 bases, with 12 bases between. The CDR3 region has the DNA TGTGCCAGTAATGGGGGGGCGGCCTACAATGAGCAGTTCTTC. Its protein is CASNGGAAYNEQFF.

This clonotype was observed a handful of times. The rearrangement uses TRBV25-1 and TRBJ2-5; D may be TRBD1 or TRBD2 (5 bases each). Germline values: CDR1 MGHDK, CDR2 SYGVNS. This CDR3 is 15 amino acids long. V gave up 2 bases and J gave up 5 bases, with 15 bases separating them. For the CDR3, the DNA is TGTGCCAGCAGTGAAGTGGGGACCGGCGGGGAGACCCAGTACTTC. Translated: CASSEVGTGGETQYF. Together with reference TRBV25-1 and TRBJ2-5, the CDR3 gives the full variable domain: EADIYQTPRYLVIGTGKKITLECSQTMGHDKMYWYQQDPGMELHLIHYSYGVNSTEKGDLSSESTVSRIRTEHFPLTLESARPSHTSQYLCASSEVGTGGETQYFGPGTRLLVL.

This clonotype was seen a few times. The genes are TRBV27 and TRBJ1-6; D gene ambiguous. Trimming cost V 4 bases and J 7 bases, with 14 bases left between them. The CDR3 has 15 amino acids. CDR1 is MNHEY, CDR2 SMNVEV, per germline (reference sequence). This chain's CDR3 is CASSSSWVGNSPLHF. The CDR3 DNA follows: TGTGCCAGCAGTTCCTCGTGGGTGGGAAATTCACCCCTCCACTTT.

This clonotype appeared a few times. V usage is TRBV6-2 or TRBV6-3 and J usage is TRBJ2-7; 10 bases are shared with TRBD2. Trimming removed 6 bases from V and 1 base from J; junction bases left unmatched: 6. CDR1 MNHEY and CDR2 SVGEGT come from the germline V gene. The length of the CDR3 is 15 residues. CDR3 residues: CASSSRTSGSYEQYF. CDR3 DNA: TGTGCCAGCAGCAGTCGGACTAGCGGATCCTACGAGCAGTACTTC.

This sequence joins TRBV3-1 and TRBJ1-1, with D possibly matching TRBD1 (6 bases). Per germline, CDR1 LGHDT and CDR2 YNNKEL (reference sequence). Trimming removed 0 bases from V and 0 bases from J, with 14 bases in between. The CDR3 consists of 17 residues. The CDR3 protein is CASSQDRGQSVNTEAFF. CDR3 bases: TGTGCCAGCAGCCAAGATAGGGGACAAAGTGTGAACACTGAAGCTTTCTTT.